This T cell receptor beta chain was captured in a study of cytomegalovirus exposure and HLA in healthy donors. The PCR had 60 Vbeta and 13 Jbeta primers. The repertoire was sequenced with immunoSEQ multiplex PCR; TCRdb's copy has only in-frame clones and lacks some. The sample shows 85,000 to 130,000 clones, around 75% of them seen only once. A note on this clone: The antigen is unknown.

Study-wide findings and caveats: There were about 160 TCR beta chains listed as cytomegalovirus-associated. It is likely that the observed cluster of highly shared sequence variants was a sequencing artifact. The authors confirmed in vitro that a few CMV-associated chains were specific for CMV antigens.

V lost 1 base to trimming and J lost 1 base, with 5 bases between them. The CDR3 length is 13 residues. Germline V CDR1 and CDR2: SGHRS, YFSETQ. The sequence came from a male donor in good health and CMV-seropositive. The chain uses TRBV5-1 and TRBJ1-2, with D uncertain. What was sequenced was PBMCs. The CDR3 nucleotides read TGCGCCAGCAGCTTGTCAATTAACTATGGCTACACCTTC. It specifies CASSLSINYGYTF.